The source of this TCR beta chain is a study of beta chain features in type 1 diabetes (dated by TCRdb to the late 2010s). Regarding the research as a whole: No differences in mean age, gender distribution, total cell number or subset yield were found between patients and healthy donors. Across all samples, 90 million to 130 million sorted cells were examined, and cell number per subset correlated strongly with RNA yield. In the study, TCRB repertoires of sorted circulating CD4+ T cell subsets from recently diagnosed type 1 diabetes patients were compared with those of matched healthy donors. Whereas all 30 or so donors provided naive and central memory subsets, regulatory and stem cell-like memory subsets were isolated from just 8 patients and about 8 healthy donors.

Notes on this clone: It has no known antigen specificity. Per-base quality was not reported, and no clone a single base away is much larger than it.

Each donor gave one peripheral blood draw, averaging approximately 0.11 L, which was collected into heparinised tubes. Using a panel that included CD45RO, CCR7, CD25, CD127, CD95 and CD27, naive, central memory, regulatory and stem cell-like memory CD4+ T cells were sorted on a BD FACSAria II. Every sorted population had a purity above 95%. PBMCs were isolated right away by Lymphoprep density gradient centrifugation and were stained directly, without culture. So that batch effects would be minimized, each experiment stained and sorted samples in pairs, pairing one healthy donor with one patient. The High Capacity cDNA Reverse Transcription Kit was used to reverse transcribe all of the isolated RNA, meaning that expressed TCRB transcripts were what got sequenced. Deep immunoSEQ sequencing was performed on naive, central memory and regulatory T cell samples, with an average of roughly 3.5 million total reads per sample. Sorted cells were lysed in RLT buffer and RNA was extracted with DNase-treated RNeasy Micro or Mini kits, depending on cell number. To prevent cross-contamination, each cell subset was processed individually, whereas patient and healthy donor samples were processed jointly. The immunoSEQ multiplex PCR was used to amplify TCRB sequences from cDNA, generating 87-bp fragments that spanned the CDR3 region. The amplicons were sequenced using the Illumina HiSeq platform. As for the original processing: Synthetic template baselines were used to correct PCR bias computationally, reads within Hamming distance 2 were collapsed, and singletons that could not be merged were discarded. Reads were aligned against IMGT so that V, D and J genes, CDR3 length and insertions or deletions at six rearrangement sites could be assigned. Within each subset, clonotype counts were normalized to sorted cell number, and only after that were true diversity and Gini coefficients computed with the tcR R package. The overlap coefficient, calculated on TCRB nucleotide sequences, was used to quantify repertoire sharing. Out-of-frame TCRB sequences from naive cells were analyzed to stand in for the pre-selection repertoire. TCRdb holds this immuneACCESS table with in-frame rearrangements only. Some clones are missing; in checked studies, unresolved V genes explain under half, and the rest has no known cause. For V, J and clone size, that table is used; D and trimming come from the DNA. Present in this sample are under 900,000 clones, roughly a sixth of which were seen just once. The ten most abundant clones make up about 0.025% of the sample.

The CDR3 measures 14 amino acids from cysteine to phenylalanine. The sequence is cut down to CDR3 DNA, 42 bases in frame from base 1. The germline V gene provides CDR1 SGHDT and CDR2 YYEEEE. V is pared back by 1 base and J by 8 bases, with 13 bases lying between the germline termini. What the authors observed across the whole study: Because cDNA was sequenced instead of genomic DNA, highly expressing activated cells could be over-represented, though the groups showed no difference in activation or CD3 levels. At VDJ recombination sites, type 1 diabetes patients had fewer insertions and more deleted nucleotides, which implies abnormalities in thymic rearrangement. Because the HLA sub-analyses included only small numbers of individuals, any influence of HLA type on TCRB rearrangement was left unresolved. Shorter templates might have been favored by PCR, but patient and control samples were amplified and corrected together, so both groups would have been affected equally by any skew. Naive, central memory and regulatory TCRB repertoires appeared to be more similar among patients than among healthy donors. Type 1 diabetes patients showed a moderate but significant shortening of TCRB CDR3 length in all four CD4+ subsets.

The V and J genes are TRBV5-6 and TRBJ2-1, with the D gene uncertain. The material sequenced was naive CD4+ T cells from blood. According to the study, the label for this sample's cell subset or site signals: true naive CD4+ T cells. The clonotype was recovered from a woman under 30 in good health. At the DNA level, the sequence is TGTGCCAGCAGCTTGTCTCGGCATTCCGATGAGCAGTTCTTC. This sequence encodes CASSLSRHSDEQFF. Full variable domain (CDR3 extended with the reference TRBV5-6 and TRBJ2-1 proteins): DAGVTQSPTHLIKTRGQQVTLRCSPKSGHDTVSWYQQALGQGPQFIFQYYEEEERQRGNFPDRFSGHQFPNYSSELNVNALLLGDSALYLCASSLSRHSDEQFFGPGTRLTVL.